A selection of T cell receptor beta chains follows, all from one sample in a study of beta chain features in type 1 diabetes. Sequencing used immunoSEQ multiplex PCR; TCRdb keeps in-frame clones, though not all of them. Of some 250,000 clones in the sample, around a quarter were seen once. Material: central memory CD4+ T cells from blood. Source of these receptors: a man aged 25 to 45 in good health. Both conserved end residues are part of each CDR3. The D gene is left open where the match is weak. A clone size is listed for some rows: how often the clone was seen (once, few, many), or a class if it is expanded.

. TRBJ1-5 TRBV5-1 . TGCGCCAGCAGCTTGGGGGAACGGCAGCCCCAGCATTTT CASSLGERQPQHF
. TRBJ1-1 TRBV5-1 many TGCGCCAGCAGCTTGTGGGCAGACAACACTGAAGCTTTCTTT CASSLWADNTEAFF
TRBD1 TRBJ1-6 TRBV30 few TGTGCCTGGTCGGACAGGGCGTCGGCACCCCTCCACTTT CAWSDRASAPLHF
. TRBJ2-7 TRBV28 few TGTGCCAGCAAACCGACAGTGATCTCCTACGAGCAGTACTTC CASKPTVISYEQYF
. TRBJ2-3 TRBV29-1 . TGCAGCGTTGCCCAAGCAGGAGTAAGCACAGATACGCAGTATTTT CSVAQAGVSTDTQYF
. TRBJ1-1 TRBV20-1 few TGCAGTGCTAGAGCCTACGCCGAAGCTTTCTTT CSARAYAEAFF
. TRBJ2-4 TRBV7-2 . TGTGCCAGCAGCTTGGGCCGGCTAGCCAAAAACATTCAGTACTTC CASSLGRLAKNIQYF
. TRBJ2-7 TRBV6-5 . TGTGCCAGCAGTCCAGACAGGAGCTCCTACGAGCAGTACTTC CASSPDRSSYEQYF
. TRBJ2-3 TRBV9 . TGTGCCAGCAGCCCCAAGACCGGGACAATAAGCACAGATACGCAGTATTTT CASSPKTGTISTDTQYF
TRBD1 TRBJ2-7 TRBV7-2 . TGTGCCAGCAGCGAATCGACAGGGTACTCCTACGAGCAGTACTTC CASSESTGYSYEQYF
TRBD1 TRBJ2-6 TRBV29-1 few TGCAGCGTTGTGTCAGGGGGATTCTCTGGGGCCAACGTCCTGACTTTC CSVVSGGFSGANVLTF
TRBD2 TRBJ2-3 TRBV5-4 few TGTGCCAGCAGCCACCGGACTAGCGGGGACACAGATACGCAGTATTTT CASSHRTSGDTDTQYF
. TRBJ2-7 TRBV7-2 . TGTGCCAGCAGCTTCGGCGGGATCCCCTACGAGCAGTACTTC CASSFGGIPYEQYF
TRBD1 TRBJ2-7 TRBV10-3 few TGTGCCATCAGTGATCCGGGACAGGGGGGATACGAGCAGTACTTC CAISDPGQGGYEQYF
TRBD2 TRBJ2-5 TRBV18 . TGTGCCAGCTCACCACGGGTAGCGGGAGCAGAGACCCAGTACTTC CASSPRVAGAETQYF
TRBD2 TRBJ2-1 TRBV25-1 few TGTGCCAGCAGCAGGAAGGGGCGGGGGGTTTACAATGAGCAGTTCTTC CASSRKGRGVYNEQFF
TRBD2 TRBJ2-7 TRBV9 . TGTGCCAGCAGCGCCACGACTAGCGGGATTAACGAGCAGTACTTC CASSATTSGINEQYF
. TRBJ2-2 TRBV5-4 . TGTGCCAGCAGCTTGAGGAAAGTAAACACCGGGGAGCTGTTTTTT CASSLRKVNTGELFF
. TRBJ2-1 TRBV30 few TGTGCCTGGAGTGGGAGGAATGAGCAGTTCTTC CAWSGRNEQFF
. TRBJ2-7 TRBV28 . TGTGCCAGCAGTTTTTGGACAGATCCTTACGAGCAGTACTTC CASSFWTDPYEQYF
. TRBJ2-5 TRBV9 few TGTGCCAGCAGCGTAGGCGTAAGATTGACAGAGACCCAGTACTTC CASSVGVRLTETQYF
. TRBJ2-2 TRBV5-6 . TGTGCCAGCAGCGCGATACAAATACAGGGGAGGTACACCGGGGAGCTGTTTTTT CASSAIQIQGRYTGELFF
TRBD1 TRBJ2-7 TRBV2 . TGTGCCAGCAGGGACAGGGTGCACTCCTACGAGCAGTACTTC CASRDRVHSYEQYF
. TRBJ2-1 TRBV5-6 . TGTGCCAGCAGCTTCGGAGCGGAAAATGAGCAGTTCTTC CASSFGAENEQFF
TRBD2 TRBJ2-1 TRBV30 few TGTGCCTGGAGTGTAAGAGGGAGGGGAAGGGATGAGCAGTTCTTC CAWSVRGRGRDEQFF
. TRBJ1-2 TRBV5-6 . TGTGCCAGCAGCTTGGGCGGAAACTATGGCTACACCTTC CASSLGGNYGYTF
TRBD2 TRBJ2-7 TRBV7-9 . TGTGCCAGCAGCGCGACTAGCGGGGTCTACGAGCAGTACTTC CASSATSGVYEQYF
. TRBJ2-7 TRBV19 . TGTGCCAGTTCGGGGCTCGGGGAGCAGTACTTC CASSGLGEQYF
. TRBJ2-2 TRBV21-1 few TGTGCCAGCAGCAAAGATCGGCTAGCGGGGGGCCTGAACACCGGGGAGCTGTTTTTT CASSKDRLAGGLNTGELFF
TRBD1 TRBJ2-5 TRBV30 . TGTGCCTCCCGGGACAGGGGGGATGAGACCCAGTACTTC CASRDRGDETQYF
TRBD2 TRBJ2-3 TRBV27 few TGTGCCAGCAGGGGACTAGCGGTAGCAGATACGCAGTATTTT CASRGLAVADTQYF
TRBD2 TRBJ2-1 TRBV18 . TGTGCCAGCTCACCACCGGGGACTAGCATCGATGAGCAGTTCTTC CASSPPGTSIDEQFF
. TRBJ1-1 TRBV4-2 few TGTGCCAGCAGCCAAGTTGGGGCGGGACAGAACACTGAAGCTTTCTTT CASSQVGAGQNTEAFF
TRBD2 TRBJ2-3 TRBV29-1 . TGCAGCGTTGCAGCTAGCGGGGGGGGCACAGATACGCAGTATTTT CSVAASGGGTDTQYF
TRBD2 TRBJ2-7 TRBV29-1 . TGCAGCGGCCGCCGGGGGGGCTCGAGCTCCTACGAGCAGTACTTC CSGRRGGSSSYEQYF
TRBD2 TRBJ2-5 TRBV7-8 . TGTGCCAGCAGCGTTAGCGGGGGGGCCTTGGAGACCCAGTACTTC CASSVSGGALETQYF
TRBD2 TRBJ2-3 TRBV29-1 few TGCAGCGTCCGGGGAGGGCTGCCTAGCACAGATACGCAGTATTTT CSVRGGLPSTDTQYF
. TRBJ2-3 TRBV4-1 . TGCGCCAGCAGCCCGCCGCGGGCTAACACAGATACGCAGTATTTT CASSPPRANTDTQYF
TRBD2 TRBJ2-7 TRBV6-6 . TGTGCCAGCAGTACCCCCGGACTAGCGGGACTCTACGAGCAGTACTTC CASSTPGLAGLYEQYF
TRBD1 TRBJ2-1 TRBV15 . TGTGCCACCAGCCGGACAGGGGAGGAGCAGTTCTTC CATSRTGEEQFF
. TRBJ2-4 TRBV28 . TGTGCCAGCAGTTGGGGCGGGACTCTAGCCAAAAACATTCAGTACTTC CASSWGGTLAKNIQYF
TRBD2 TRBJ2-5 TRBV14 . TGTGCCAGCAGCGCATTGCGATCGGGACTAGCGCGAGGAGAGACCCAGTACTTC CASSALRSGLARGETQYF
TRBD2 TRBJ2-7 TRBV28 . TGTGCCAGCAGTGACCCTAGCGGGAGAGTCTACGAGCAGTACTTC CASSDPSGRVYEQYF
. TRBJ1-1 TRBV29-1 . TGCAGCGCCCGGGACCTGAACACTGAAGCTTTCTTT CSARDLNTEAFF
TRBD1 TRBJ2-7 TRBV7-9 . TGTGCCAGCAGCTCCCGACAGGGACAGGGGGCCTACGAGCAGTACTTC CASSSRQGQGAYEQYF